This T cell receptor (beta chain) was captured in a study of blood T cells in healthy people across ages. Study summary: Capture via template switching afforded approximately one barcoded beta molecule per two T cells.

Isolation per sample recovered at least 7 million PBMCs. This CDR3 contains 18 residues. The germline gives CDR1 LNHDA, CDR2 SQIVND (reference sequence). The ends lost 4 bases at V and 7 bases at J; junction bases unmatched: 15. For the second PCR, which ran for about 6 to 11 cycles, a sample-barcoded 5' primer and a J-beta primer mix were used. Unique molecular identifiers of 12 random nucleotides labeled each cDNA. TCRdb re-derived calls from the 5' RACE reads in MiXCR, one entry per CDR3 protein. This table has 700,000 to 950,000 distinct CDR3 sequences, roughly 50% appearing once. This clonotype was seen more than once but under ten times.

Specimen: blood. V is TRBV19 and J is TRBJ2-7; 14 bases line up with TRBD2. This TCR was sampled from a man aged 25-45 years in good health. The CDR3 sequence is CASSRTSGGISSYNEQYF. Written as DNA, the CDR3 is TGTGCCAGTAGTAGGACTAGCGGGGGGATTAGCTCCTACAATGAGCAGTACTTC.